This TCR beta chain came from a study of T cells after yellow fever vaccination. Study information: When fractions had low cell numbers, they were prepared with SMART-Seq v4 Ultra Low Input. Regarding the study as a whole: Weaker overall, the secondary response nonetheless peaked faster (day 5 versus 15). At around 95% for CD4 and 70% to 90% for CD8, most primary-vaccination clones showed up again after the booster.

The CDR3 has 15 residues. V lost 5 bases to trimming and J lost 4 bases, with 16 bases between them. In germline, CDR1 is MNHNS, CDR2 SASEGT. This clonotype has only a few counts. Its matching antigen is unknown. TCRdb reprocessed the 5' RACE reads via MiXCR and lists one record per CDR3 protein. Found here are 510,000 or so distinct CDR3 sequences, roughly a fifth of them singletons; the top ten hold roughly an eighth. The input for sequencing was PBMCs, taken 15 days after the yellow fever booster vaccination. This sequence joins TRBV6-1 and TRBJ2-3, with D possibly TRBD2 on 7 matching bases. The source is a man aged 25 to 45 who received the YFV17D yellow fever vaccine. CDR3 nucleotides: TGTGCCAGCAGTCGGGGAGGGAAGGGGGCAGATACGCAGTATTTT. Translated: CASSRGGKGADTQYF.